This entry lists 29 T cell receptor beta chains sequenced from one sample in a study of early T cells in non-severe SARS-CoV-2 infection. TCRdb re-called the 5' RACE reads with MiXCR, one entry per CDR3 protein. The profile shows roughly 110,000 distinct CDR3 sequences, over 8.5% of them singletons. The specimen sequenced was whole blood. Receptors originate from an adult who was a healthcare worker with PCR-confirmed SARS-CoV-2 infection or an uninfected control (not recorded which).

This clonotype has ten or more counts. This chain joins TRBV19 and TRBJ2-1; 11 nucleotides line up with TRBD2. J lost 3 bases, V lost 3 bases, and 7 bases had no gene match. The CDR3 runs to 17 residues. Germline assignment: CDR1 LNHDA and CDR2 SQIVND (reference sequence). CDR3 region: CASSISVGLAVYNEQFF. The CDR3, as DNA: TGTGCCAGTAGTATCTCAGTGGGACTAGCGGTCTACAATGAGCAGTTCTTC.

The chain links TRBV7-9 to TRBJ1-1, with a tentative D call TRBD1 (5 bases). Trimming removed 5 bases from V and 3 bases from J, with 10 bases in between. CDR1 is SEHNR and CDR2 is FQNEAQ in the germline V gene (reference sequence). The CDR3 is made up of 13 amino acids. CDR3 amino acids: CASSSAGDTEAFF. CDR3 coding DNA: TGTGCCAGCAGCAGTGCGGGGGACACTGAAGCTTTCTTT. The full variable domain, with the rest looked up from reference TRBV7-9 and TRBJ1-1, is DTGVSQNPRHKITKRGQNVTFRCDPISEHNRLYWYRQTLGQGPEFLTYFQNEAQLEKSRLLSDRFSAERPKGSFSTLEIQRTEQGDSAMYLCASSSAGDTEAFFGQGTRLTVV.

This clonotype appeared many times. V and J are TRBV6-6 and TRBJ1-1; D might be TRBD1 (5 bases). The CDR3 sequence is 13 residues long. Per the germline V gene, CDR1 is MNHNY and CDR2 is SVGAGI (reference sequence). V was trimmed by 5 bases and J by 3 bases, leaving 10 bases between them. The DNA for the CDR3 is TGTGCCAGCAGTCTCCAGGGCTACACTGAAGCTTTCTTT. Translated, it gives CASSLQGYTEAFF.

This clonotype showed up many times. V usage is TRBV29-1 and J usage is TRBJ2-1; D gene ambiguous. The V end was cut by 8 bases, the J end by 5 bases, with 10 bases between. CDR3 length equals 11 residues. Germline CDR1 and CDR2: SQVTM and ANQGSEA. CDR3 bases: TGCAGCTGTAACCAAAACAATGAGCAGTTCTTC. It is translated as CSCNQNNEQFF.

This clonotype has ten or more counts. V usage is TRBV4-1 and J usage is TRBJ2-1; 11 nucleotides match TRBD1. This CDR3 region has 19 residues. The germline V gene encodes CDR1 MGHRA and CDR2 YSYEKL. V was clipped by 1 base and J by 4 bases; unmatched bases: 12. The CDR3 region has the DNA TGCGCCAGCAGCCAAGGGGGCCCATCCGGACAGGGGGCTTACAATGAGCAGTTCTTC. Translation gives CASSQGGPSGQGAYNEQFF.

This clonotype was detected ten times or more. The V and J genes are TRBV12-3 or TRBV12-4 and TRBJ2-2; D is unclear. V was cut by 5 bases and J by 7 bases, with 2 bases left in between. This CDR3 spans 10 amino acids. CDR3 nucleotide sequence: TGTGCCAGCAGTGGCGGGGAGCTGTTTTTT. Its translation: CASSGGELFF.

This clonotype was counted many times. The rearrangement joins TRBV7-9 to TRBJ2-7; 7 bases agree with TRBD2. The junction had 14 bases not matched to a gene; V was cut back by 0 bases and J by 0 bases. This CDR3 region has 19 residues. Germline CDR1 SEHNR, CDR2 FQNEAQ (reference sequence). The DNA for the CDR3 is TGTGCCAGCAGCTTAGCTCTGGGTCGCCTAGCGGATAGCTCCTACGAGCAGTACTTC. Amino acids: CASSLALGRLADSSYEQYF.

This clonotype turned up a few times. The chain links TRBV28 to TRBJ2-3; TRBD2 matches 9 bases. The CDR3 length is 14 residues. The junction had 2 bases not matched to a gene; V was cut back by 3 bases and J by 4 bases. Germline loops: CDR1 MDHEN, CDR2 SYDVKM. The CDR3 loop reads CASSFSGRADTQYF. The DNA for the CDR3 is TGTGCCAGCAGTTTTAGCGGGAGAGCAGATACGCAGTATTTT.

V gene TRBV13 combines with J gene TRBJ2-7, with D perhaps TRBD2 (6 bases). Trimming shortened V by 2 bases and J by 1 base, and 9 bases separated the two germline ends. This CDR3 spans 14 amino acids. The germline V gene has CDR1 PRHDT and CDR2 FYEKMQ (reference sequence). The CDR3 loop reads CASSLPSVSYEQYF. Written as DNA, the CDR3 is TGTGCCAGCAGCTTACCTAGCGTGTCCTACGAGCAGTACTTC.

The rearrangement uses TRBV20-1 and TRBJ2-2, with D uncertain. This CDR3 comprises 14 residues. Germline loops: CDR1 DFQATT, CDR2 SNEGSKA (reference sequence). Trimming shortened V by 6 bases and J by 4 bases, and 15 bases separated the two germline ends. CDR3 in amino acids: CSAISPLATGELFF. The CDR3 DNA follows: TGCAGTGCCATATCTCCACTTGCCACCGGGGAGCTGTTTTTT.

V usage is TRBV6-5 and J usage is TRBJ1-4; tentative D call: TRBD1 (5 bases). V was pared by 5 bases and J by 6 bases, with 13 bases between. The germline CDR1 and CDR2 sequences are MNHEY and SVGAGI. This CDR3 spans 14 amino acids. Here the CDR3 reads CASSPMWGDEKLFF. CDR3 in DNA: TGTGCCAGCAGTCCTATGTGGGGCGATGAAAAACTGTTTTTT.

Worth noting for this clonotype: It may be a read error: a sequence one base away is much more abundant. The chain carries TRBV7-9 and TRBJ1-5; the match to TRBD1 covers 7 bases. Germline V gives CDR1 SEHNR, CDR2 FQNEAQ (reference sequence). With V trimmed by 1 base and J by 6 bases, 0 bases remained unmatched. The CDR3 extends over 13 amino acids. This CDR3 reads CASSLGDSQPQHF. The CDR3 DNA reads as TGTGCCAGCAGCTTAGGGGACAGTCAGCCCCAGCATTTT.

The V call is TRBV18, the J call TRBJ2-1, with 13 positions matching TRBD2. The junction had 2 bases not matched to a gene; V was cut back by 3 bases and J by 6 bases. Per germline, CDR1 KGHSH and CDR2 LQKENI. The CDR3 length is 15 residues. The CDR3 region has the DNA TGTGCCAGCTCACCCGGGACTAGCGGGATCAATGAGCAGTTCTTC. This codes for CASSPGTSGINEQFF.

This clonotype was counted a few times. The chain is built from TRBV6-6 and TRBJ2-6; 7 positions agree with TRBD1. The CDR3 contains 17 residues. Trimming cost V 7 bases and J 0 bases; bases outside gene matches: 9. Germline V CDR1 and CDR2: MNHNY, SVGAGI (reference sequence). The CDR3 spells CASTRDRESSGANVLTF. The CDR3 bases are TGTGCCAGCACGAGAGACAGGGAGAGCTCTGGGGCCAACGTCCTGACTTTC.

This rearrangement joins TRBV7-6 to TRBJ2-2; D remains ambiguous. Germline values: CDR1 SGHVS, CDR2 FNYEAQ. The CDR3 runs 12 residues. Trimming left V 5 bases short and J 7 bases short, with 8 bases between. CDR3 amino acids: CASSHGHGELFF. In DNA, the CDR3 is TGTGCCAGCAGCCACGGTCACGGGGAGCTGTTTTTT.

This clonotype was seen ten or more times. The gene calls are TRBV3-1 and TRBJ2-1, with D unresolved. The length of the CDR3 is 16 residues. The germline V gene encodes CDR1 LGHDT and CDR2 YNNKEL (reference sequence). V was clipped by 1 base and J by 1 base, with 11 bases between them. CDR3 coding DNA: TGTGCCAGCAGCCAAGCCGTATCGAATTCCTACAATGAGCAGTTCTTC. The encoded protein is CASSQAVSNSYNEQFF.

Details on this clonotype: This may be a read error: a much more frequent sequence differs by one nucleotide. V is TRBV6-6 and J is TRBJ1-1; no firm D call. Trimming removed 8 bases at V and 3 bases at J, with 13 bases between. This CDR3 region has 13 residues. CDR1 MNHNY and CDR2 SVGAGI come from the germline V gene (reference sequence). CDR3 sequence reads: CASRSYKDTEAFF. The CDR3 region has the DNA TGTGCCAGCCGCAGTTACAAGGACACTGAAGCTTTCTTT.

The table lists this clonotype with a few counts. This chain uses TRBV29-1 with TRBJ2-5, with no clear D. V lost 7 bases and J 2 bases, leaving 11 bases between the germline ends. This CDR3 region has 12 residues. Germline CDR1 is SQVTM and CDR2 is ANQGSEA. The CDR3 loop reads CSAQTDQETQYF. In DNA form, the CDR3 reads TGCAGCGCCCAGACGGATCAAGAGACCCAGTACTTC.

This clonotype came up many times. The rearrangement uses TRBV5-4 and TRBJ2-7; 8 nucleotides align to TRBD2. Germline-derived CDR1 and CDR2 are SGHNT and YYREEE (reference sequence). The CDR3 extends over 17 amino acids. J lost 3 bases, V lost 4 bases, and 15 bases had no gene match. CDR3 DNA: TGTGCCAGCAGCCAACGCTGGACTAGCAAAGGGGACTACGAGCAGTACTTC. Amino acid sequence: CASSQRWTSKGDYEQYF.

Ten or more counts support this clonotype. V and J are TRBV5-1 and TRBJ2-7; 7 nucleotides line up with TRBD1. CDR1 SGHRS and CDR2 YFSETQ come from the germline V gene. The CDR3 is 14 amino acids. The J segment lost 2 bases and the V segment lost 4 bases, leaving 6 bases of the junction unmatched. The CDR3 protein is CASSIGTETYEQYF. The CDR3 region has the DNA TGCGCCAGCAGCATCGGGACAGAGACCTACGAGCAGTACTTC.

This clonotype showed up just a few times. The V and J genes are TRBV7-6 and TRBJ2-1; 12 bases line up with TRBD2. This CDR3 spans 15 amino acids. Looked up from germline, CDR1 is SGHVS and CDR2 is FNYEAQ. V was clipped by 5 bases and J by 6 bases; unmatched bases: 5. CDR3 region: CASSVLAGGLNEQFF. DNA of the CDR3: TGTGCCAGCAGCGTACTAGCGGGAGGTCTCAATGAGCAGTTCTTC.

CDR3 sequence: CASSPTGLGRPLHF. Written as DNA, the CDR3 is TGTGCCAGTAGCCCGACAGGCCTGGGTCGACCCCTCCACTTT. J is TRBJ1-6 and V is TRBV19, with TRBD1 as a possible D gene (6 bases). Germline CDR1 LNHDA, CDR2 SQIVND (reference sequence). Trimming left V 6 bases short and J 12 bases short, with 18 bases between. This CDR3 contains 14 residues.

The V gene is TRBV28, the J gene TRBJ2-4; TRBD1 agrees at 7 bases. CDR3 length: 12 amino acids. J was trimmed by 3 bases and V by 11 bases; bases with no gene match: 4. From germline, CDR1 is MDHEN and CDR2 SYDVKM. CDR3 DNA sequence: TGTGCCTACAGGGGTGTCAAAAACATTCAGTACTTC. Translating gives CAYRGVKNIQYF.

This clonotype appeared a few times. The chain is built from TRBV2 and TRBJ2-7, with TRBD1 as a possible D gene (6 bases). The length of the CDR3 is 13 residues. Germline values: CDR1 SNHLY, CDR2 FYNNEI. V lost 7 bases and J 0 bases, leaving 10 bases between the germline ends. CDR3 nucleotide sequence: TGTGCCAGCACCCGGACAGCCTCCTACGAGCAGTACTTC. Translation gives CASTRTASYEQYF.

This clonotype was seen a handful of times. CDR3 loop: CASSEPGWEKLFF. CDR3 nucleotides: TGTGCCAGCAGTGAACCAGGTTGGGAAAAACTGTTTTTT. This chain links TRBV6-1 with TRBJ1-4; D gene uncertain. Between the trimmed V and J ends, which lost 2 bases and 8 bases, there was a span of 9 bases. Germline CDR1 reads MNHNS; CDR2 reads SASEGT. CDR3 length: 13 amino acids.

This clonotype was seen repeatedly, ten times or more. V is TRBV6-1 and J is TRBJ2-7; TRBD2 matches 9 bases. Germline loops: CDR1 MNHNS, CDR2 SASEGT. J was trimmed by 0 bases and V by 0 bases; bases with no gene match: 0. This CDR3 is built from 15 residues. CDR3 sequence: CASSEASGSSYEQYF. For the CDR3, the DNA is TGTGCCAGCAGTGAAGCTAGCGGGAGCTCCTACGAGCAGTACTTC.

This clonotype appeared a few times. The chain couples TRBV30 to TRBJ2-1; 9 bases match TRBD1. Germline values: CDR1 GTSNPN, CDR2 SVGIG (reference sequence). J was trimmed by 3 bases and V by 4 bases; bases with no gene match: 7. The CDR3 totals 15 residues. CDR3 in amino acids: CAWKPGQGVYNEQFF. CDR3 sequence (DNA): TGTGCCTGGAAGCCGGGACAGGGCGTCTACAATGAGCAGTTCTTC.

This clonotype appeared a few times. V usage is TRBV21-1 and J usage is TRBJ2-1; the table's D call, TRBD2, has no DNA check behind it. TRBV21-1 is described as a pseudogene. The CDR3 spans 16 residues. The CDR3 DNA is TGTGCCAGCAGCAAAGTGACTAGCGGGAAAGCTGATGAGCAGTTCTTC. Encoded protein: CASSKVTSGKADEQFF.

This clonotype was seen ten or more times. The rearrangement links TRBV11-2 to TRBJ2-1; tentative D call: TRBD1 (5 bases). The CDR3 totals 14 residues. The germline V gene has CDR1 SGHAT and CDR2 FQNNGV. The ends were cut back, 3 bases at V and 4 bases at J, with 10 bases in the middle. The CDR3 loop is CASSFDRYYNEQFF. CDR3 DNA sequence: TGTGCCAGCAGCTTTGACAGATATTACAATGAGCAGTTCTTC.